The TCR beta chain described here comes from a study of shared clonotypes between healthy human individuals. Study context: CD4 naive and CD4 memory each took three plates per donor, while CD8 naive took two and CD8 memory one.

Study-level points and caveats: Against clonotypes common to all four donors, non-shared ones had lower generation probabilities. Investigators expected sequencing depth to affect clonotype sharing among donors. Researchers sampled blood only, noting tissue repertoires likely differ.

Trimming took off 2 bases at V and 4 bases at J, with 15 bases between the two ends. CDR1 is SGDLS, CDR2 YYNGEE, per germline. This CDR3 spans 15 amino acids. Measured with immunoSEQ multiplex PCR; TCRdb has only the in-frame clones, and not every one. The sample yields some 2 million clones, less than 95% seen once. As to this clone: Its specificity is not known.

The naive CD8 subset, CD45RO-negative cells positively selected for CCR7, excluded terminally differentiated effector memory CD45RA+ cells. This TCR was recovered from a man younger than 35 in good health. Sequenced sample: naive CD8+ T cells sorted from blood. The chain carries TRBV9 and TRBJ1-1; the D is unclear. CDR3 bases: TGTGCCAGCAGCGTCGGAGAAGCTTCGGGCACTGAAGCTTTCTTT. Amino acids: CASSVGEASGTEAFF.